This T cell receptor beta chain was retrieved from a study of human T cells and chemical hapten exposure (dated by TCRdb to about 2021). A note on the overall study: For sensitization, 2% DPC in acetone was applied to a 2 cm by 2 cm area of upper inner arm skin. Throughout the approximately 25-week study period, patients were also given weekly therapeutic DPC doses on the scalp. Patch tests used Finn chambers with 0.01% DPC on the upper back, scored after 6 days by International Contact Dermatitis Research Group standards. Most of the patients in the cohort were female, and the cohort covered alopecia areata with under or over 50% scalp involvement, alopecia totalis and alopecia universalis. Libraries were pooled for sequencing, and per-sample TCR yields varied mainly because of small differences in library volumes within the pool. This study followed changes in the peripheral blood TCR repertoire in vivo during primary and secondary sensitization of alopecia patients to the hapten diphenylcyclopropenone (DPC). Blood was sampled from patients pre-sensitization (week 0) and at 2, 6 and about 24 weeks after DPC sensitization. Some 29 alopecia patients gave blood for TCR sequencing at one to four time points (pre-sensitization, 2, 6 and 24 weeks).

In the paper's terms, the time point label means: patch test 2, 6 weeks after DPC sensitization. The meaning of the sample's treatment or condition label: therapeutic diphenylcyclopropenone sensitization with weekly scalp DPC. Blood at each patch-test visit was drawn before the patch test was applied. To be eligible, patients had to be aged 18 to 70, diagnosed with alopecia and judged suitable for DPC therapy, while pregnant patients were excluded. Total RNA was extracted from unfractionated whole blood collected in Tempus Blood RNA tubes. This clonotype has more than one count but fewer than ten. Its antigen target is currently unknown. Within one base of it there is no much larger clone, and no base qualities were kept. What the work shows at the level of the full study, not this receptor alone: Alopecia, a presumed autoimmune disease, was present in all patients, so the immune response of the patients might differ from that of healthy individuals. DPC sensitization did not change the number of TCRs with a frequency above 1 in 1000, and there was no evidence of changes in global repertoire structure. The number of PT1 expanded TCRs positively correlated with patch test score, significant at thresholds 8, 16 and 32 but not 4. After repeated subsampling, changes were observed in the strength of the expansion versus patch-test correlation and in the threshold at which the correlation became significant. Significantly more large CDR3 similarity clusters were formed by expanded TCRs than by pre-sensitization or healthy control sets, consistent with antigen-driven responses.

Reading the germline V gene gives CDR1 MNHEY and CDR2 SVGEGT. The V end gives up 6 bases and the J end 3 bases, leaving 4 bases in the junction not matched to a gene. Measured from the cysteine to the phenylalanine, the CDR3 is 14 residues long. Kept here is only the CDR3 DNA, which spans 42 bases and is read in frame from base 1. The protocol used for the library was RACE. This sample was sequenced with a NextSeq 500. Library preparation attached unique molecular identifiers to individual cDNA molecules for quantitative, reproducible TCR counting. Both TCR alpha and TCR beta chains were sequenced from each blood RNA sample. In the original analysis: Samples had a median of around 92,000 TCRs, with a range from roughly 23,224 to 700,000. The Decombinator software suite was used to annotate the V, J and CDR3 of the TCR reads. Every sample was subsampled to the same number of TCRs (28,000) for the PS versus PT1 abundance plots. TCRs were defined as expanded if absent before sensitization and observed at least eight times at the 2-week time point. TCRdb ran its own pipeline on the public reads, namely fastp trimming at Q25 and MiXCR clone calling, and kept in-frame beta chains. Each entry is one CDR3 protein sequence, shown with its most common DNA and genes. The V and J calls reflect TCRdb's pipeline rather than the authors' work. Counted in this sample were under 100,000 distinct CDR3 sequences; about 10% of them appeared once. About 5% of the sample is taken by the ten largest.

The specimen comprised whole blood, sampled in connection with sensitization to the hapten diphenylcyclopropenone (DPC). The rearranged segments are TRBV6-2 or TRBV6-3 and TRBJ2-1; 8 of the junction bases match TRBD1. This TCR derives from a woman between 50 and 59 years old with alopecia areata. Some clones in this sample may be carry-over from other donors' samples. CDR3 protein: CASRRTGNYNEQFF. At the DNA level, the sequence is TGTGCCAGCAGACGGACAGGGAACTACAATGAGCAGTTCTTC.